This T cell receptor beta chain originates from a study of graft-versus-host responses after intestinal transplantation. Study information: Recipients were all induced with anti-thymocyte globulin, then given tacrolimus and steroids for around three years.

Libraries were prepared by immunoSEQ multiplex PCR; TCRdb keeps only in-frame clonotypes and omits some of them. Of about 92,000 clones listed, around four fifths were seen once; the top ten hold about a sixth. Comments on this clone: Antigen: not known.

The CDR3 contains 17 residues. CDR1 and CDR2 (germline): MNHNS, SASEGT. Trimming removed 3 bases at V and 4 bases at J, with 19 bases between. Study-level points and caveats: Allograft graft-versus-host to host-versus-graft clonal ratios ran high in patients with graft-donor T cell macrochimerism. Peak levels of circulating GvH clones tracked with early post-transplant HvG declines.

Sequencing was performed on unstimulated CD8+ T cells sorted from spleen or lymph node cells, taken before intestinal transplant. This chain connects TRBV6-1 to TRBJ1-5, with D unresolved. The sequence was obtained from a human donor who received an intestinal transplant. Here the CDR3 reads CASSEEMVGLRNQPQHF. CDR3 coding DNA: TGTGCCAGCAGTGAGGAAATGGTCGGGCTCCGAAATCAGCCCCAGCATTTT.